The 28 T cell receptor beta chains in this list originate from one sample, sequenced in a study of long-term antiretroviral therapy in people with HIV. Researchers report immunoSEQ v3.0 was run at survey level. The table came from immunoSEQ multiplex PCR; TCRdb's copy has only in-frame clones and leaves some out. The table has 20,000 to 25,000 clones, roughly three quarters seen once. This sample comprised unsorted PBMCs, obtained 0.5 years after starting antiretroviral therapy. The source of these receptors is a middle-aged woman with HIV.

A few counts support this clone. This chain links TRBV5-4 with TRBJ2-7; D gene unclear. CDR1 and CDR2 from the germline V gene are SGHNT and YYREEE (reference sequence). Deletions cut 2 bases from V and 2 bases from J, with 14 bases between. There are 15 residues in the CDR3. The CDR3: CASSFGQAGTYEQYF. The DNA of the CDR3 is TGTGCCAGCAGCTTCGGGCAGGCAGGAACCTACGAGCAGTACTTC.

This clone has just a few counts. Here the CDR3 DNA reads TGTGCCAGTGGCCGGACAGGGTCTGACACTGAAGCTTTCTTT. This translates into CASGRTGSDTEAFF. The chain employs TRBV19 and TRBJ1-1; 8 bases map to TRBD1. Germline lookup yields CDR1 LNHDA and CDR2 SQIVND (reference sequence). The junction had 8 bases not matched to a gene; V was cut back by 8 bases and J by 3 bases. The CDR3 consists of 14 residues.

The chain links TRBV2 to TRBJ2-5; TRBD2 matches 9 bases. The CDR3 totals 16 residues. The V gene's germline CDR1 is SNHLY and CDR2 FYNNEI. The ends lost 1 base at V and 4 bases at J; junction bases unmatched: 7. CDR3 amino acids: CASSEVVAGDGETQYF. The CDR3 DNA reads TGTGCCAGCAGTGAAGTGGTAGCGGGGGACGGAGAGACCCAGTACTTC.

The chain joins TRBV9 to TRBJ2-3; TRBD1 matches at 9 bases. Looked up from germline, CDR1 is SGDLS and CDR2 is YYNGEE. Trimming took 0 bases from V and 6 from J; bases not matched to a gene: 5. CDR3 length: 15 amino acids. CDR3 loop: CASSVGNRGLDTQYF. The DNA of the CDR3 is TGTGCCAGCAGCGTAGGGAACAGGGGGCTGGATACGCAGTATTTT.

The V call is TRBV7-2, the J call TRBJ2-3; D not resolved. CDR1 is SGHTA and CDR2 is FQGNSA in the germline V gene. Trimming stripped 5 bases from V and 4 bases from J, with 7 bases between. The CDR3 sequence is 12 residues long. CDR3 sequence: CASSGHSDTQYF. In DNA form, the CDR3 reads TGTGCCAGCAGCGGGCATTCAGATACGCAGTATTTT.

The gene calls are TRBV20-1 and TRBJ2-7; D not certain. The CDR3 is made up of 11 amino acids. The germline gives CDR1 DFQATT, CDR2 SNEGSKA (reference sequence). The germline V and J ends were trimmed by 3 bases and 5 bases, with 8 bases remaining between them. CDR3 DNA: TGCAGTGCTAGTTTTCGGCACGAGCAGTACTTC. It codes for CSASFRHEQYF.

The chain links TRBV5-1 to TRBJ1-4, with 8 bases fitting TRBD1. With 2 bases clipped from V and 8 bases from J, the junction kept 8 bases outside the gene matches. The germline V gene has CDR1 SGHRS and CDR2 YFSETQ. The CDR3 sequence is 15 residues long. CDR3 protein: CASSFKGTGTEKLFF. The CDR3 nucleotides read TGCGCCAGCAGCTTTAAAGGGACAGGAACGGAAAAACTGTTTTTT.

This clone was found a few times. The chain uses TRBV7-6 and TRBJ2-7; D ambiguous. Trimming pared 8 bases from V and 5 bases from J, leaving 7 bases between. CDR3 size: 10 residues. CDR1 and CDR2 (germline): SGHVS, FNYEAQ. The CDR3 protein is CASPRNEQYF. The CDR3 coding sequence is TGTGCCAGCCCCCGAAACGAGCAGTACTTC.

This chain links TRBV5-1 with TRBJ2-7, with D tentatively TRBD1 (6 bases). Per germline, CDR1 SGHRS and CDR2 YFSETQ. The CDR3 extends over 15 amino acids. Between the trimmed V and J ends, which lost 0 bases and 7 bases, there was a span of 17 bases. CDR3 sequence reads: CASSLAAGANGEQYF. CDR3 in DNA: TGCGCCAGCAGCTTGGCGGCAGGGGCAAATGGGGAGCAGTACTTC. Supplemented by reference TRBV5-1 and TRBJ2-7, the full variable domain reads KAGVTQTPRYLIKTRGQQVTLSCSPISGHRSVSWYQQTPGQGLQFLFEYFSETQRNKGNFPGRFSGRQFSNSRSEMNVSTLELGDSALYLCASSLAAGANGEQYFGPGTRLTVT.

This clone showed up just once. The rearrangement links TRBV19 to TRBJ1-1; the D gene is possibly TRBD1 (5 bases). Germline assignment: CDR1 LNHDA and CDR2 SQIVND (reference sequence). Trimming took 7 bases from V and 3 from J, leaving 9 bases between them. The CDR3 runs to 12 residues. The CDR3 protein is CASTGRYTEAFF. DNA of the CDR3: TGTGCCAGTACAGGGAGATACACTGAAGCTTTCTTT.

This chain connects TRBV6-5 to TRBJ2-3; 9 positions match TRBD2. Germline V gene sequence: CDR1 MNHEY, CDR2 SVGAGI. Losses at the gene ends were 0 bases for V and 3 bases for J; bases not matched to a gene: 4. The CDR3 totals 16 residues. This CDR3 is CASSYSAGGGTDTQYF. CDR3 sequence (DNA): TGTGCCAGCAGTTACTCAGCGGGGGGTGGGACAGATACGCAGTATTTT.

The chain links TRBV4-3 to TRBJ1-1; D not certain. Trimming cost V 0 bases and J 8 bases, with 10 bases left between them. The length of the CDR3 is 13 residues. Germline V gene data show CDR1 as LGHNA and CDR2 as YSLEER. The CDR3 region is CASSQDVGLEAFF. CDR3 DNA: TGCGCCAGCAGCCAAGATGTAGGGCTGGAAGCTTTCTTT.

The V gene is TRBV7-8, the J gene TRBJ1-1, with TRBD1 as a possible D gene (5 bases). Germline CDR1 and CDR2: SGHVS and FQNEAQ. The V gene lost 2 bases and the J gene lost 2 bases, with 15 bases spanning the gap. The CDR3 runs to 16 residues. The CDR3 is CASSLMVWQGNTEAFF. The CDR3 DNA sequence: TGTGCCAGCAGCTTAATGGTATGGCAGGGAAACACTGAAGCTTTCTTT.

V and J are TRBV28 and TRBJ1-2; unclear D gene. The germline CDR1 and CDR2 sequences are MDHEN and SYDVKM. The V gene lost 5 bases and the J gene lost 8 bases, with 15 bases spanning the gap. The CDR3 is made up of 13 amino acids. The DNA for the CDR3 is TGTGCCAGCAGTCCCGACACTCCCGTCGGCTACACCTTC. This codes for CASSPDTPVGYTF.

The rearrangement links TRBV6-5 to TRBJ2-7, with D possibly being TRBD1 (6 bases). From germline, CDR1 is MNHEY and CDR2 SVGAGI. V lost 7 bases, J lost 4 bases, and 17 bases lay in between. The CDR3 is 14 residues long. The CDR3, as DNA: TGTGCCAGCAATCCGGGGACAAGCCAGTACGAGCAGTACTTC. It is translated as CASNPGTSQYEQYF.

The chain uses TRBV5-1 and TRBJ1-5, with 10 bases identical to TRBD1. The CDR3 totals 14 residues. Germline V gene sequence: CDR1 SGHRS, CDR2 YFSETQ. V gave up 3 bases and J gave up 7 bases; unmatched junction bases: 4. CDR3 amino acids: CASSWDRGGQPQHF. The CDR3 coding sequence is TGCGCCAGCAGCTGGGACAGGGGCGGACAGCCCCAGCATTTT.

The rearrangement uses TRBV7-8 and TRBJ1-5; tentatively, D is TRBD1 (5 bases). Trimming removed 5 bases from V and 6 bases from J, with 17 bases in between. Germline CDR1 reads SGHVS; CDR2 reads FQNEAQ. CDR3 length: 15 residues. The CDR3 reads CASSPGEGRGQPQHF. As DNA, the CDR3 is TGTGCCAGCAGCCCCGGGGAGGGGAGAGGTCAGCCCCAGCATTTT.

Turning to this clone: The junction departs from germline at one end; a sequencing error may be responsible. This sequence joins TRBV6-4 and TRBJ1-6; no clear D gene. This CDR3 spans 8 amino acids. The germline V gene has CDR1 MRHNA and CDR2 SNTAGT. Here the CDR3 DNA reads TGTGCCAGACTTTACGACCCATTT. It codes for CARLYDPF.

J is TRBJ1-6 and V is TRBV7-2, with 7 bases aligning to TRBD1. With V trimmed by 1 base and J by 7 bases, 4 bases remained unmatched. Germline values: CDR1 SGHTA, CDR2 FQGNSA. The CDR3 sequence is 15 residues long. CDR3 nucleotide sequence: TGTGCCAGCAGCTTAGTACAGGGGCCCAATTCACCCCTCCACTTT. Its translation is CASSLVQGPNSPLHF.

To note about this clone: The same CDR3 also results from other DNA sequences found in this sample. The chain links TRBV7-3 to TRBJ2-7; D not certain. There are 13 residues in the CDR3. Germline V gene lookup returns CDR1 SGHTA and CDR2 FQGTGA. The V and J ends lost 2 bases and 1 base respectively, with 6 bases between them. CDR3: CASSLARSYEQYF. The CDR3, as DNA: TGTGCCAGCAGCTTAGCCAGGTCCTACGAGCAGTACTTC.

The J gene is TRBJ1-1, the V gene TRBV10-3; possibly TRBD1 for D (6 bases). In germline, CDR1 is ENHRY, CDR2 SYGVKD. Trimming stripped 3 bases from V and 6 bases from J, with 11 bases between. The CDR3 consists of 13 residues. The CDR3 reads CAISESGAAEAFF. CDR3 bases: TGTGCCATCAGTGAATCAGGGGCGGCTGAAGCTTTCTTT.

The chain links TRBV5-1 to TRBJ2-5; 8 nucleotides line up with TRBD2. Germline V gene lookup returns CDR1 SGHRS and CDR2 YFSETQ. J was trimmed by 4 bases and V by 4 bases; bases with no gene match: 6. The CDR3 is 14 amino acids. Here the CDR3 DNA reads TGCGCCAGCAGCATGGGACTAGGAGGAGAGACCCAGTACTTC. Protein product: CASSMGLGGETQYF.

The rearrangement uses TRBV11-2 and TRBJ2-4, with 8 bases identical to TRBD1. The J segment lost 7 bases and the V segment lost 3 bases, leaving 5 bases of the junction unmatched. The CDR3 has 14 amino acids. In germline, CDR1 is SGHAT, CDR2 FQNNGV. Written as DNA, the CDR3 is TGTGCCAGCAGCTTGCAGGGGGCCGGGAACATTCAGTACTTC. This codes for CASSLQGAGNIQYF.

The gene calls are TRBV7-9 and TRBJ1-1; no definite D call. Looked up from germline, CDR1 is SEHNR and CDR2 is FQNEAQ (reference sequence). V was shortened by 5 bases and J by 0 bases, with 13 bases between the two germline ends. The CDR3 consists of 15 residues. DNA of the CDR3: TGTGCCAGCAGCCCTCCCCGTCGGGTGAACACTGAAGCTTTCTTT. Its translation is CASSPPRRVNTEAFF.

This clone has only a few counts. The genes are TRBV21-1 and TRBJ1-1. TRBV21-1 is noted as a pseudogene. The CDR3 has 14 residues. The CDR3 region is CASSPNGGWGEAFF. The CDR3 DNA sequence: TGTGCCAGCAGCCCAAACGGCGGGTGGGGTGAAGCTTTCTTT.

This clone has only a few counts. V is TRBV7-9 and J is TRBJ1-6; D gene unclear. The CDR3 is made up of 17 amino acids. Germline V lookup: CDR1 SEHNR, CDR2 FQNEAQ (reference sequence). V lost 2 bases and J 0 bases, leaving 11 bases between the germline ends. The CDR3 is CASSLMSRSSYNSPLHF. CDR3 coding DNA: TGTGCCAGCAGCTTAATGAGTAGAAGCTCCTATAATTCACCCCTCCACTTT.

The genes are TRBV30 and TRBJ1-1; D is possibly TRBD1 (5 bases). Trimming left V 6 bases short and J 1 base short, with 21 bases between. This CDR3 is built from 16 residues. CDR1 GTSNPN and CDR2 SVGIG come from the germline V gene (reference sequence). CDR3 in DNA: TGTGCCTGCATCGAAGGGGACCCCTCCCCGAACACTGAAGCTTTCTTT. Protein sequence: CACIEGDPSPNTEAFF.

The chain uses TRBV7-6 and TRBJ1-1, with D uncertain. Trimming removed 5 bases from V and 8 bases from J, with 12 bases in between. The CDR3 consists of 12 residues. Germline values: CDR1 SGHVS, CDR2 FNYEAQ. CDR3 bases: TGTGCCAGCAGCCAAGGACGCAACGAAGCTTTCTTT. This gives the protein CASSQGRNEAFF. The variable domain in full, with the rest retrieved from reference TRBV7-6 and TRBJ1-1, is GAGVSQSPRYKVTKRGQDVALRCDPISGHVSLYWYRQALGQGPEFLTYFNYEAQQDKSGLPNDRFSAERPEGSISTLTIQRTEQRDSAMYRCASSQGRNEAFFGQGTRLTVV.